The 30 T cell receptor beta chains below all came from one sample that was sequenced in a study of blood T cell repertoires in COVID-19. Generated by immunoSEQ multiplex PCR, the TCRdb table keeps only in-frame clones and is missing some. The data hold more than 200,000 clones, with more than 65% observed a single time. Input material: peripheral blood. The receptors originated from a woman of 80 years or more with acute or convalescent COVID-19.

The V call is TRBV5-1, the J call TRBJ2-5; 9 bases are a match to TRBD2. This CDR3 comprises 16 residues. Trimming at V came to 1 base and at J to 2 bases, leaving 6 bases not matched to a gene. Germline V gives CDR1 SGHRS, CDR2 YFSETQ. The CDR3 reads CASSLMASGIQETQYF. CDR3 in DNA: TGCGCCAGCAGCTTGATGGCTAGCGGGATTCAAGAGACCCAGTACTTC.

This clone was observed once. The CDR3 loop is CSVTGTASSVSYEQYF. CDR3 sequence (DNA): TGCAGCGTCACCGGGACAGCATCCAGTGTCTCCTACGAGCAGTACTTC. The chain employs TRBV29-1 and TRBJ2-7, with 7 nucleotides matching TRBD1. Trimming removed 6 bases from V and 0 bases from J; junction bases left unmatched: 14. This CDR3 spans 16 amino acids. Germline-derived CDR1 and CDR2 are SQVTM and ANQGSEA.

This clone was picked up a small number of times. CDR3 in DNA: TGTGCCAGCAGCTTGGACAGGGGGCCTGACAATGAGCAGTTCTTC. Amino acids: CASSLDRGPDNEQFF. This chain uses TRBV7-8 with TRBJ2-1, with 11 positions matching TRBD1. V gave up 3 bases and J gave up 5 bases; unmatched junction bases: 3. This CDR3 region has 15 residues. In germline, CDR1 is SGHVS, CDR2 FQNEAQ.

V gene TRBV30 combines with J gene TRBJ2-7, with 8 positions matching TRBD1. The germline gives CDR1 GTSNPN, CDR2 SVGIG (reference sequence). V gave up 5 bases and J gave up 2 bases; unmatched junction bases: 11. CDR3 size: 15 residues. The CDR3 loop is CAWGTGGSFTYEQYF. In DNA form, the CDR3 reads TGTGCCTGGGGCACAGGGGGATCCTTTACCTACGAGCAGTACTTC.

The chain links TRBV11-2 to TRBJ2-3; 8 bases match TRBD2. The CDR3 totals 15 residues. Trimming at V came to 2 bases and at J to 3 bases, leaving 4 bases not matched to a gene. Germline loops: CDR1 SGHAT, CDR2 FQNNGV. The CDR3, as DNA: TGTGCCAGCAGCTTAACGGGGGGGTTAACAGATACGCAGTATTTT. It encodes CASSLTGGLTDTQYF.

The sample holds many counts of this clone. The chain links TRBV27 to TRBJ2-2, with D tentatively TRBD1 (6 bases). V lost 5 bases and J 3 bases, leaving 10 bases between the germline ends. From germline, CDR1 is MNHEY and CDR2 SMNVEV (reference sequence). CDR3 length: 14 residues. The DNA of the CDR3 is TGTGCCAGCAGTCCCTGGACAGACACCGGGGAGCTGTTTTTT. The encoded protein is CASSPWTDTGELFF.

The V gene is TRBV19, the J gene TRBJ2-3; possible D gene TRBD2, 5 bases. The CDR3 totals 13 residues. Germline-derived CDR1 and CDR2 are LNHDA and SQIVND (reference sequence). The V and J ends lost 8 bases and 2 bases respectively, with 11 bases between them. CDR3 coding DNA: TGTGCCAGTCGAATCGGGAACACAGATACGCAGTATTTT. This codes for CASRIGNTDTQYF.

V usage is TRBV7-9 and J usage is TRBJ1-1; 9 bases are a match to TRBD1. Looked up from germline, CDR1 is SEHNR and CDR2 is FQNEAQ (reference sequence). This CDR3 is 15 amino acids long. The junction had 13 bases not matched to a gene; V was cut back by 5 bases and J by 9 bases. For the CDR3, the DNA is TGTGCCAGCAGCAAACCGGGACAGGGATACCTAAAAGCTTTCTTT. Protein product: CASSKPGQGYLKAFF.

This chain joins TRBV18 and TRBJ1-6; 7 positions agree with TRBD1. The junction had 17 bases not matched to a gene; V was cut back by 1 base and J by 14 bases. There are 17 residues in the CDR3. Germline V CDR1 and CDR2: KGHSH, LQKENI. CDR3 sequence: CASSPLNRDRPSVALHF. The CDR3 bases are TGTGCCAGCTCACCACTAAACCGGGACAGACCTTCCGTGGCCCTCCACTTT.

The chain links TRBV11-2 to TRBJ2-5; D ambiguous. V lost 1 base to trimming and J lost 0 bases, with 6 bases between them. The CDR3 is 14 amino acids. Germline values: CDR1 SGHAT, CDR2 FQNNGV. The CDR3 here is CASSLGTDQETQYF. In DNA, the CDR3 is TGTGCCAGCAGCTTAGGTACAGACCAAGAGACCCAGTACTTC.

This clone was observed a few times. The J gene is TRBJ2-1, the V gene TRBV5-5; 7 positions agree with TRBD2. V lost 4 bases, J lost 8 bases, and 15 bases stayed unmatched. The CDR3 has 16 amino acids. Germline-derived CDR1 and CDR2 are SGHKS and YYEKEE (reference sequence). In DNA form, the CDR3 reads TGTGCCAGCAGCCAGACCCTAGGGGCGGGAGTTCATGAGCAGTTCTTC. Translated, it gives CASSQTLGAGVHEQFF. Drawing the rest from reference TRBV5-5 and TRBJ2-1, the complete variable domain is DAGVTQSPTHLIKTRGQQVTLRCSPISGHKSVSWYQQVLGQGPQFIFQYYEKEERGRGNFPDRFSARQFPNYSSELNVNALLLGDSALYLCASSQTLGAGVHEQFFGPGTRLTVL.

This sequence joins TRBV6-1 and TRBJ1-5; the match to TRBD1 covers 9 bases. This CDR3 region has 15 residues. The V segment lost 3 bases and the J segment 10 bases; nucleotides outside the gene matches: 10. Germline assignment: CDR1 MNHNS and CDR2 SASEGT. The CDR3 DNA is TGTGCCAGCAGTGATAGCAGGACAGGGGCAGGTCCCCAGCATTTT. This encodes CASSDSRTGAGPQHF.

The rearrangement joins TRBV3-1 (or the pseudogene TRBV3-2) to TRBJ1-6, with 9 bases aligning to TRBD1. The germline V gene encodes CDR1 LGHDT and CDR2 YNNKEL (reference sequence). Unmatched junction bases numbered 8, after V lost 4 bases and J lost 1 base. This CDR3 spans 18 amino acids. CDR3 sequence reads: CASSLRGTGFSYNSPLHF. As DNA, the CDR3 is TGTGCCAGCAGCCTTCGAGGGACAGGGTTTTCCTATAATTCACCCCTCCACTTT.

The rearrangement joins TRBV5-1 to TRBJ2-2, with 15 bases fitting TRBD2. The trim removed 3 bases at V and 5 bases at J, leaving 2 bases unmatched. Germline CDR1 reads SGHRS; CDR2 reads YFSETQ. The CDR3 sequence is 16 residues long. The CDR3 nucleotides are TGCGCCAGCAGCTGGGGACTAGCGGGAGGTACCGGGGAGCTGTTTTTT. Protein: CASSWGLAGGTGELFF.

The chain is built from TRBV29-1 and TRBJ2-1, with 11 bases aligning to TRBD2. Trimming removed 4 bases from V and 7 bases from J; junction bases left unmatched: 6. The CDR3 covers 14 residues. Germline values: CDR1 SQVTM, CDR2 ANQGSEA. CDR3: CSVVRSGRANEQFF. As DNA, the CDR3 is TGCAGCGTTGTCCGTAGCGGGAGGGCGAATGAGCAGTTCTTC.

CDR3 bases: TGTGCCAGCAGCCCGGGGACGGCTAGCGGGAAAGAGTACGGGGAGCAGTACTTC. It is translated as CASSPGTASGKEYGEQYF. The J gene is TRBJ2-7, the V gene TRBV5-6; 9 bases are shared with TRBD2. J gave up 7 bases and V 4 bases, and 21 bases lay outside the gene matches. In germline, CDR1 is SGHDT, CDR2 YYEEEE. The CDR3 has 18 amino acids.

This clone was picked up one time. The chain links TRBV4-2 to TRBJ1-4; D is unresolved. V was cut by 1 base and J by 8 bases, with 8 bases left in between. Germline values: CDR1 LGHNA, CDR2 YNFKEQ. This CDR3 region has 13 residues. The CDR3 region has the DNA TGTGCCAGCAGCCAAGTTAGTCGAGAAAAACTGTTTTTT. Protein: CASSQVSREKLFF.

The genes are TRBV18 and TRBJ1-3; D call uncertain. Germline V gene lookup returns CDR1 KGHSH and CDR2 LQKENI. CDR3 length: 15 amino acids. V was shortened by 4 bases and J by 0 bases, with 10 bases between the two germline ends. For the CDR3, the DNA is TGTGCCAGCTCACAGGAGGAAATCTCTGGAAACACCATATATTTT. This codes for CASSQEEISGNTIYF.

This clone was detected a few times. This chain uses TRBV5-1 with TRBJ2-7; perhaps TRBD1 as D (5 bases). Trimming cost V 4 bases and J 2 bases, with 10 bases left between them. The germline V gene encodes CDR1 SGHRS and CDR2 YFSETQ. The CDR3 has 13 residues. CDR3 amino acids: CASSRGHPYEQYF. The CDR3 nucleotides read TGCGCCAGCAGCAGAGGACACCCCTACGAGCAGTACTTC. The whole variable domain, remainder taken from reference TRBV5-1 and TRBJ2-7, is KAGVTQTPRYLIKTRGQQVTLSCSPISGHRSVSWYQQTPGQGLQFLFEYFSETQRNKGNFPGRFSGRQFSNSRSEMNVSTLELGDSALYLCASSRGHPYEQYFGPGTRLTVT.

This chain joins TRBV5-1 and TRBJ1-2; no firm D call. The CDR3 spans 13 residues. V lost 4 bases and J 0 bases, leaving 7 bases between the germline ends. The V gene's germline CDR1 is SGHRS and CDR2 YFSETQ. CDR3: CASSGPSNYGYTF. DNA of the CDR3: TGCGCCAGCAGCGGGCCCTCTAACTATGGCTACACCTTC. The entire variable domain, with the rest obtained from reference TRBV5-1 and TRBJ1-2, is as follows: KAGVTQTPRYLIKTRGQQVTLSCSPISGHRSVSWYQQTPGQGLQFLFEYFSETQRNKGNFPGRFSGRQFSNSRSEMNVSTLELGDSALYLCASSGPSNYGYTFGSGTRLTVV.

The rearrangement uses TRBV2 and TRBJ2-5, with TRBD1 as a possible D gene (5 bases). The CDR3 contains 18 residues. The germline CDR1 and CDR2 sequences are SNHLY and FYNNEI. Trimming removed 0 bases from V and 3 bases from J, with 20 bases in between. The CDR3 DNA reads TGTGCCAGCAGTGAAGCGCTTCATTGGGCAGGGCCAGAAGAGACCCAGTACTTC. Translated: CASSEALHWAGPEETQYF.

The chain carries TRBV6-5 and TRBJ1-2, with a possible D match to TRBD1 (5 bases). V lost 4 bases, J lost 7 bases, and 16 bases lay in between. Germline CDR1 is MNHEY and CDR2 is SVGAGI. There are 14 residues in the CDR3. As DNA, the CDR3 is TGTGCCAGCAGTTTTCAGGGCATATCCTCTGGCTACACCTTC. Translation: CASSFQGISSGYTF.

The CDR3: CASSFVQGGWSGANVLTF. CDR3 nucleotide sequence: TGTGCCAGCAGTTTTGTACAGGGCGGGTGGTCTGGGGCCAACGTCCTGACTTTC. This sequence joins TRBV28 and TRBJ2-6; D is perhaps TRBD1 (6 bases). V lost 3 bases, J lost 1 base, and 16 bases lay in between. The CDR3 is 18 residues long. Germline CDR1 reads MDHEN; CDR2 reads SYDVKM.

V gene TRBV19 combines with J gene TRBJ2-2; 7 bases are a match to TRBD1. V gave up 7 bases and J gave up 5 bases; unmatched junction bases: 7. The CDR3 has 14 amino acids. The germline V gene has CDR1 LNHDA and CDR2 SQIVND (reference sequence). The CDR3 spells CASTGTARTGELFF. CDR3 bases: TGTGCCAGTACCGGGACAGCGAGAACCGGGGAGCTGTTTTTT.

V is TRBV7-6 and J is TRBJ2-2, with unresolved D. CDR3 length: 13 residues. V was cut by 1 base and J by 7 bases, with 7 bases left in between. The germline gives CDR1 SGHVS, CDR2 FNYEAQ. CDR3 nucleotides: TGTGCCAGCAGCTTAGTCAACGGCGGGGAGCTGTTTTTT. Translating it yields CASSLVNGGELFF.

The V gene is TRBV6-1, the J gene TRBJ2-3, with 8 positions matching TRBD1. J lost 8 bases, V lost 3 bases, and 4 bases had no gene match. This CDR3 has 13 amino acids. Germline-derived CDR1 and CDR2 are MNHNS and SASEGT. CDR3 sequence: CASSEGDRSTQYF. The CDR3 DNA reads TGTGCCAGCAGTGAGGGGGACAGGTCTACGCAGTATTTT.

This chain joins TRBV6-5 and TRBJ2-5, with D possibly matching TRBD1 (6 bases). Germline V gives CDR1 MNHEY, CDR2 SVGAGI. The CDR3 sequence is 11 residues long. Trimming left V 5 bases short and J 9 bases short, with 10 bases between. CDR3 protein: CASSLQGPQYF. Written as DNA, the CDR3 is TGTGCCAGCAGTCTACAGGGTCCCCAGTACTTC.

The chain couples TRBV7-9 to TRBJ1-3; no firm D call. Germline CDR1 reads SEHNR; CDR2 reads FQNEAQ (reference sequence). The CDR3 length is 16 residues. Trimming pared 4 bases from V and 0 bases from J, leaving 13 bases between. CDR3 sequence: CASSSLGLDSGNTIYF. Here the CDR3 DNA reads TGTGCCAGCAGCTCCCTCGGACTTGACTCTGGAAACACCATATATTTT.

V and J are TRBV9 and TRBJ1-2, with TRBD1 as a possible D gene (5 bases). Between the trimmed V and J ends, which lost 0 bases and 4 bases, there was a span of 16 bases. From germline, CDR1 is SGDLS and CDR2 YYNGEE. CDR3 length: 16 residues. Written as DNA, the CDR3 is TGTGCCAGCAGCGTAGGGGTGTCAGGGCAAGGCTATGGCTACACCTTC. The encoded protein is CASSVGVSGQGYGYTF.

V gene TRBV3-1 (or the pseudogene TRBV3-2) combines with J gene TRBJ2-3; 7 nucleotides align to TRBD1. Germline-derived CDR1 and CDR2 are LGHDT and YNNKEL (reference sequence). This CDR3 has 19 residues. After removal of 1 base from V and 0 bases from J, the junction contained 13 bases not matched to a gene. CDR3 coding DNA: TGTGCCAGCAGCCAAGTATTCCCCCGGGACAGCCACAGCACAGATACGCAGTATTTT. Translation gives CASSQVFPRDSHSTDTQYF.